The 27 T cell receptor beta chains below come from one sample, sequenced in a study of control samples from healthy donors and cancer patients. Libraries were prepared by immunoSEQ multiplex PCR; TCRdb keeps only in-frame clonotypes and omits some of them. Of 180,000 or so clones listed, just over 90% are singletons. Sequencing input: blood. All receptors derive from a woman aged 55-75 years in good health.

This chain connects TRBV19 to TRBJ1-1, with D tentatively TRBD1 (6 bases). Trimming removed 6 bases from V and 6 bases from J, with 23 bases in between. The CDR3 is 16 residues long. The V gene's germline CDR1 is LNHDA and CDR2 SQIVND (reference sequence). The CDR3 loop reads CASRPWMTGRTSEAFF. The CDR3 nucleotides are TGTGCCAGTAGACCCTGGATGACAGGCCGAACGTCTGAAGCTTTCTTT.

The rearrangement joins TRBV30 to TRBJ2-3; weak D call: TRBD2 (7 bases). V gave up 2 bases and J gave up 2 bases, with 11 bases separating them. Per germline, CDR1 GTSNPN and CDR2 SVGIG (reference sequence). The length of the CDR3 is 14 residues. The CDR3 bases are TGTGCCTGGAGTCGGGGGGCCCTCACAGATACGCAGTATTTT. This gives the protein CAWSRGALTDTQYF.

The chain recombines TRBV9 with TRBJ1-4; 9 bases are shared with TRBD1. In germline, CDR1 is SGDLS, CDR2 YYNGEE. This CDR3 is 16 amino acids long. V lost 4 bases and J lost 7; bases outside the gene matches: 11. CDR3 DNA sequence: TGTGCCAGCAGCCCCAACACAGGGGGCAACGGTGAAAAACTGTTTTTT. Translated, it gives CASSPNTGGNGEKLFF.

The CDR3 spells CASSPGTGNEKLFF. The CDR3 DNA reads TGCGCCAGCAGCCCTGGGACAGGGAATGAAAAACTGTTTTTT. V gene TRBV5-1 combines with J gene TRBJ1-4, with TRBD1 matching over 9 bases. V lost 4 bases and J lost 5; bases outside the gene matches: 3. This CDR3 comprises 14 residues. Germline V lookup: CDR1 SGHRS, CDR2 YFSETQ.

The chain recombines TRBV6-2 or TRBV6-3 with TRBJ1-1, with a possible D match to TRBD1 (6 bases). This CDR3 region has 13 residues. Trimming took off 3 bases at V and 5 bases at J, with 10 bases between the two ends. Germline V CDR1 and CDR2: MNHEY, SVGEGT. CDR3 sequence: CASSYSGETEAFF. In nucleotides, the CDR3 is TGTGCCAGCAGTTATTCAGGGGAGACTGAAGCTTTCTTT.

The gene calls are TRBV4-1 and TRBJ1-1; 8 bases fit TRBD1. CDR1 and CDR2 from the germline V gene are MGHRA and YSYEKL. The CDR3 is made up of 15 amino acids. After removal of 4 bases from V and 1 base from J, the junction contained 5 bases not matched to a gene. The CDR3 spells CASSRGQGENTEAFF. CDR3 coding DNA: TGCGCCAGCAGCCGAGGACAGGGAGAGAACACTGAAGCTTTCTTT.

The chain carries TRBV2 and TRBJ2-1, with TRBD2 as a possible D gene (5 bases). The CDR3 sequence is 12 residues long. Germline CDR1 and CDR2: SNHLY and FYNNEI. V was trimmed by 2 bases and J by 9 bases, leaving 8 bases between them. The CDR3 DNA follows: TGTGCCAGCAGTGAACGGAGGAGTGAGCAGTTCTTC. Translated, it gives CASSERRSEQFF.

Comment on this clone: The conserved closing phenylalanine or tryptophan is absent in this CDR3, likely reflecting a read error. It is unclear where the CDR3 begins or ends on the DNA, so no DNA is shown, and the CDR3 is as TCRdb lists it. The CDR3 spells CSVGVKGDIQSS. The rearrangement uses TRBV29-1 and TRBJ2-4. The CDR3 is 12 residues long, ends included. Germline V gene lookup returns CDR1 SQVTM and CDR2 ANQGSEA.

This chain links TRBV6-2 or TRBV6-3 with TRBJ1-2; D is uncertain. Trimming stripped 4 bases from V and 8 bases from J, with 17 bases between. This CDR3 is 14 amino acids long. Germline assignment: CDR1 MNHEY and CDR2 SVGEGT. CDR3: CASSSLRRAGGYTF. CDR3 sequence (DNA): TGTGCCAGCAGTTCTCTCAGGAGGGCGGGCGGCTACACCTTC.

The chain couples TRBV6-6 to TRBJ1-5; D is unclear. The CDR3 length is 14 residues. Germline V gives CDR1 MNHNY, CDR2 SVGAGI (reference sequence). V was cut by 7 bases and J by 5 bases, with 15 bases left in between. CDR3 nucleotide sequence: TGTGCCAGCACCCTCTGGATCGGAGATCAGCCCCAGCATTTT. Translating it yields CASTLWIGDQPQHF.

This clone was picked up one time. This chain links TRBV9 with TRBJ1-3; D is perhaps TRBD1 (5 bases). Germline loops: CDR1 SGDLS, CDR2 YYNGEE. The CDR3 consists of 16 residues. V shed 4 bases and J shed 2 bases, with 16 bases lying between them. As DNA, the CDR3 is TGTGCCAGCAGCAAAGGGACGGGGCTCGCTGGAAACACCATATATTTT. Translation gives CASSKGTGLAGNTIYF. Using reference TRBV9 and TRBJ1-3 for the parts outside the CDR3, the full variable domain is DSGVTQTPKHLITATGQRVTLRCSPRSGDLSVYWYQQSLDQGLQFLIQYYNGEERAKGNILERFSAQQFPDLHSELNLSSLELGDSALYFCASSKGTGLAGNTIYFGEGSWLTVV.

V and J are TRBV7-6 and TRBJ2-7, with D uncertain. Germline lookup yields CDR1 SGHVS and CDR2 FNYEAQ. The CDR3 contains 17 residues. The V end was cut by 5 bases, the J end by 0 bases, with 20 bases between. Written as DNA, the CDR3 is TGTGCCAGCAGCCTCGCCCCCCCAGAAGGGCGCTCCTACGAGCAGTACTTC. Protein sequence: CASSLAPPEGRSYEQYF.

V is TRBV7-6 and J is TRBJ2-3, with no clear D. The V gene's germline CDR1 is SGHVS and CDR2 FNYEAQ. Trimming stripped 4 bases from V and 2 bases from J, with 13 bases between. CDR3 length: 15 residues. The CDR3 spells CASSSWLGFTDTQYF. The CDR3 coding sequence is TGTGCCAGCAGCTCCTGGTTGGGGTTCACAGATACGCAGTATTTT. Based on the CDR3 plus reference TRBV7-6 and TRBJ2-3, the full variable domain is GAGVSQSPRYKVTKRGQDVALRCDPISGHVSLYWYRQALGQGPEFLTYFNYEAQQDKSGLPNDRFSAERPEGSISTLTIQRTEQRDSAMYRCASSSWLGFTDTQYFGPGTRLTVL.

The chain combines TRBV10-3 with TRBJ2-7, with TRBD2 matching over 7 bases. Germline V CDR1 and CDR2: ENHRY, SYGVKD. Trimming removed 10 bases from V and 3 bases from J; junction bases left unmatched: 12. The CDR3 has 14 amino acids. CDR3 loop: CATATYGGDYEQYF. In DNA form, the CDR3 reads TGTGCCACCGCTACTTATGGGGGGGACTACGAGCAGTACTTC.

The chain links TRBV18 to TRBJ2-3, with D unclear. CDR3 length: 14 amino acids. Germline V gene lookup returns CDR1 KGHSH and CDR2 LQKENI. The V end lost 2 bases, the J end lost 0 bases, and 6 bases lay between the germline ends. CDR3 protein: CASSPSTSTDTQYF. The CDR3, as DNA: TGTGCCAGCTCACCATCAACGAGCACAGATACGCAGTATTTT.

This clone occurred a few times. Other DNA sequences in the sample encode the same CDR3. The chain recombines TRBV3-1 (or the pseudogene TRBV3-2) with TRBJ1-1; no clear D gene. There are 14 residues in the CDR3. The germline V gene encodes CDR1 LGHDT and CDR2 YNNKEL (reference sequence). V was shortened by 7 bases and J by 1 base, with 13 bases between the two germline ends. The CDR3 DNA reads TGTGCCAGCAACTCCCTTTATGCGAACACTGAAGCTTTCTTT. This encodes CASNSLYANTEAFF.

CDR3 amino acids: CASSYGQGGVNEQFF. CDR3 coding DNA: TGTGCCAGCAGCTACGGACAGGGAGGTGTCAATGAGCAGTTCTTC. The chain links TRBV11-2 to TRBJ2-1, with 8 positions matching TRBD1. Germline CDR1 reads SGHAT; CDR2 reads FQNNGV. The CDR3 extends over 15 amino acids. J was trimmed by 6 bases and V by 4 bases; bases with no gene match: 8.

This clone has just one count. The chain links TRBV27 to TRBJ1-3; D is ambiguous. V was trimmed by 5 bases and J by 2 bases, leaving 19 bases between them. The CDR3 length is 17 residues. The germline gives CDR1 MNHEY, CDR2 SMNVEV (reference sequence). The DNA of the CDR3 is TGTGCCAGCAGTCCACGCACAGACTTCCCCCCTGGAAACACCATATATTTT. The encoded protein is CASSPRTDFPPGNTIYF.

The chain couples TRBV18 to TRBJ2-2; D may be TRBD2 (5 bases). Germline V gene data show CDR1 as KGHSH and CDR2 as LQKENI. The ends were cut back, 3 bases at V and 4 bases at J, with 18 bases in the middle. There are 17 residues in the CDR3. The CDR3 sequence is CASSPGAVTERTGELFF. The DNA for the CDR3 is TGTGCCAGCTCACCGGGAGCCGTTACCGAACGCACCGGGGAGCTGTTTTTT. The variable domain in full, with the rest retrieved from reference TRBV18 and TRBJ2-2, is NAGVMQNPRHLVRRRGQEARLRCSPMKGHSHVYWYRQLPEEGLKFMVYLQKENIIDESGMPKERFSAEFPKEGPSILRIQQVVRGDSAAYFCASSPGAVTERTGELFFGEGSRLTVL.

This chain's CDR3 is CASSKWVRVEGVAFF. The CDR3 DNA reads as TGTGCCAGTAGTAAATGGGTCCGGGTCGAAGGCGTAGCTTTCTTT. The V call is TRBV6-2 or TRBV6-3, the J call TRBJ1-1, with unresolved D. The CDR3 consists of 15 residues. CDR1 and CDR2 (germline): MNHEY, SVGEGT. V dropped 9 bases and J dropped 10 bases, with 27 bases sitting between them.

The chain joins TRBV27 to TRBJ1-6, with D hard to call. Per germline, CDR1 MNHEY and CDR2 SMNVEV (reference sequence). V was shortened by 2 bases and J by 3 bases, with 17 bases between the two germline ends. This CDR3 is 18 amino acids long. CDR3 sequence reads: CASSLRLGPKFYNSPLHF. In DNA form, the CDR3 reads TGTGCCAGCAGTTTAAGGCTGGGCCCTAAATTCTATAATTCACCCCTCCACTTT.

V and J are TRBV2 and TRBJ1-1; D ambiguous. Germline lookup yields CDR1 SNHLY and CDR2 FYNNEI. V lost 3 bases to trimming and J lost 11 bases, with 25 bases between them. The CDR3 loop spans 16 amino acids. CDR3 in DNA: TGTGCCAGCAGTGATCGATGGACCCGCCGTGATGATGGGGCTTTCTTT. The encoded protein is CASSDRWTRRDDGAFF.

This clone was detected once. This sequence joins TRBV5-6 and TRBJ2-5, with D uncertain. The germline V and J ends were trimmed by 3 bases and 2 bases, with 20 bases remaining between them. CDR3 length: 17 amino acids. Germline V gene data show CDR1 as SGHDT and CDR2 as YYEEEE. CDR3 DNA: TGTGCCAGCAGCTCGGAACTTGTAGCCAAGATACAAGAGACCCAGTACTTC. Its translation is CASSSELVAKIQETQYF.

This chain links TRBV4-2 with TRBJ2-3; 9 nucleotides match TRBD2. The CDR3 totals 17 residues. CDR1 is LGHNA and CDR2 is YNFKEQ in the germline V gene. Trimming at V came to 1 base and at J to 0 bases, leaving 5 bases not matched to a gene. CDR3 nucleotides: TGTGCCAGCAGCCAAGGGGACCTAGCGGGGAGCACAGATACGCAGTATTTT. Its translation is CASSQGDLAGSTDTQYF.

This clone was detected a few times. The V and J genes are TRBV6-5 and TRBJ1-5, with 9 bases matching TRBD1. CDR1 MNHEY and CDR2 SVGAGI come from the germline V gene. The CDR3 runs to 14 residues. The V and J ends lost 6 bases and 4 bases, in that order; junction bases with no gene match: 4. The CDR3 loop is CASRGQGANQPQHF. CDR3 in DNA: TGTGCCAGCAGGGGACAGGGCGCGAATCAGCCCCAGCATTTT.

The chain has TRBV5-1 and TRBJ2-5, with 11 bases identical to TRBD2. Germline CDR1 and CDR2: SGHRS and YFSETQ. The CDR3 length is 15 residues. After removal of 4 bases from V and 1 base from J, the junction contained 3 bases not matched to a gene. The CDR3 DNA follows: TGCGCCAGCAGCCCAACTAGCGGGGGCCAAGAGACCCAGTACTTC. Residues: CASSPTSGGQETQYF.

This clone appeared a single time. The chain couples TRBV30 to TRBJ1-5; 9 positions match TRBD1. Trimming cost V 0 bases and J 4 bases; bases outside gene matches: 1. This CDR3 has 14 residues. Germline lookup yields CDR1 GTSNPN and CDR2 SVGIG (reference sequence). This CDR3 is CAWSVGQGNQPQHF. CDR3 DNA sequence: TGTGCCTGGAGTGTTGGACAGGGGAATCAGCCCCAGCATTTT.